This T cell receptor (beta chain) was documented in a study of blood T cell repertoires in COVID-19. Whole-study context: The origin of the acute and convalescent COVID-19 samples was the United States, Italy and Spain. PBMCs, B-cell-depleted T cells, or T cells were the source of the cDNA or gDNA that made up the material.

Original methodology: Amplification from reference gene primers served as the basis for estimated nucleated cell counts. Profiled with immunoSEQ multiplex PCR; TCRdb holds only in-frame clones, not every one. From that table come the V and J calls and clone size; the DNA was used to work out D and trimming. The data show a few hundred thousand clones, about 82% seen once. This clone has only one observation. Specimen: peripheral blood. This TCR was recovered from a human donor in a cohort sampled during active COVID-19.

The CDR3 bases are TGTGCCAGTATGTCAGGATGGGCCTATGGCTACACCTTC. The encoded protein is CASMSGWAYGYTF. This chain joins TRBV19 and TRBJ1-2; the D is unclear. Trimming took off 7 bases at V and 4 bases at J, with 13 bases between the two ends. The CDR3 length is 13 residues. Germline CDR1 reads LNHDA; CDR2 reads SQIVND (reference sequence).